This TCR beta chain was observed in a study of CD8 T cells in ankylosing spondylitis. Study-wide findings and caveats: Reportedly, significant enrichment of disease-linked clones occurred in matched ankylosing spondylitis synovial fluid. Made up of eight or nine highly homologous variants, a TCR beta motif appeared characteristic of ankylosing spondylitis blood.

As concerns this clonotype: What it recognizes is unknown.

Each CDR3 protein is one row after TCRdb ran MiXCR on the 5' RACE reads. The table has 300,000 to 400,000 distinct CDR3 sequences, approximately 15% seen once. The CDR3 is 12 residues long. Germline V gene sequence: CDR1 WSHSY, CDR2 SAAADI. V lost 0 bases and J 5 bases, leaving 4 bases between the germline ends. This chain uses TRBV10-2 with TRBJ1-2, with D unclear. This sequence was found in a male donor with ankylosing spondylitis or in good health (not recorded which). Sequencing was carried out using blood, either unsorted or a sorted T cell fraction (not recorded which). The CDR3 nucleotides are TGCGCCAGCAGTGAGTCGGGATATGGCTACACCTTC. It specifies CASSESGYGYTF.